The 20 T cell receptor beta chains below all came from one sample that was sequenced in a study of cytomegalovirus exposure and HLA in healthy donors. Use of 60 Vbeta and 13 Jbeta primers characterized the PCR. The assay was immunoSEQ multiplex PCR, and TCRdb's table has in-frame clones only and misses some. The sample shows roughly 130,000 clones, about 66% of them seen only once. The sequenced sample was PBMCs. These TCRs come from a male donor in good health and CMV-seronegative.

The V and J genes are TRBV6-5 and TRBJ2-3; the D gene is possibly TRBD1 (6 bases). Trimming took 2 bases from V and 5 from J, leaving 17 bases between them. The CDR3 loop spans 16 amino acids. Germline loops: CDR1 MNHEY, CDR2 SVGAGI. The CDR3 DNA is TGTGCCAGCAGTTACGGGACGGGACAATTGGGAGATACGCAGTATTTT. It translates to CASSYGTGQLGDTQYF.

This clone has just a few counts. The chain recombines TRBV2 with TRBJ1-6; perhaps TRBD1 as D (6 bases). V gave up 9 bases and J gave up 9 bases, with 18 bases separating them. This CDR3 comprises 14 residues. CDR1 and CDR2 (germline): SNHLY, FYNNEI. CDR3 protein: CASSPRGSGSPLHF. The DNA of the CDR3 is TGTGCCAGTAGCCCCAGGGGCAGTGGTTCACCCCTCCACTTT.

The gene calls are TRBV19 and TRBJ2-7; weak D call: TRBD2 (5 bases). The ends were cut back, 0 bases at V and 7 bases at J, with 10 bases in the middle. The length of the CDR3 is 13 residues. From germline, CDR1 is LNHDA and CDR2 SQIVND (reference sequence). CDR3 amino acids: CASSIDNGVEQYF. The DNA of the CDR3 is TGTGCCAGTAGTATAGATAACGGGGTGGAGCAGTACTTC.

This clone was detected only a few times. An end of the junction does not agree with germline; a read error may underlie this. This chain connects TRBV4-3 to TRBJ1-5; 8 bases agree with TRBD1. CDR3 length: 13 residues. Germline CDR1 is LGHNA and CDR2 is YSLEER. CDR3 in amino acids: CASSQDLRGQAIF. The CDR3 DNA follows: TGCGCCAGCAGCCAAGACCTAAGGGGACAGGCGATATTT.

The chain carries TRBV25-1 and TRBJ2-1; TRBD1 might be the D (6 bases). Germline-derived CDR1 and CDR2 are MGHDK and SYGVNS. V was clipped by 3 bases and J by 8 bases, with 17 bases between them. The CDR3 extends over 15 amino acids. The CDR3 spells CASSDIRQGLHEQFF. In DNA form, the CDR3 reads TGTGCCAGCAGTGACATCCGGCAGGGGTTACATGAGCAGTTCTTC. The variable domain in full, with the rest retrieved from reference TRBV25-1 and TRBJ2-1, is EADIYQTPRYLVIGTGKKITLECSQTMGHDKMYWYQQDPGMELHLIHYSYGVNSTEKGDLSSESTVSRIRTEHFPLTLESARPSHTSQYLCASSDIRQGLHEQFFGPGTRLTVL.

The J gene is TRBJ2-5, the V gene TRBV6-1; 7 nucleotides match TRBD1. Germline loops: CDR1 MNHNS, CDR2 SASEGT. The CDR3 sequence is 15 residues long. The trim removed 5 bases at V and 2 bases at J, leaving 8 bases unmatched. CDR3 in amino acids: CASSTQGSFQETQYF. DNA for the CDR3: TGTGCCAGCAGTACACAGGGGTCGTTTCAAGAGACCCAGTACTTC.

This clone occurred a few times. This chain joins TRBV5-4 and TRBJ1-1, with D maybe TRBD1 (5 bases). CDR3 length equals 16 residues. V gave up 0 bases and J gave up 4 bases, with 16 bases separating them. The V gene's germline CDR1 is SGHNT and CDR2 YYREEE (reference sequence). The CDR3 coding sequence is TGTGCCAGCAGCTTGGTGGGCCAGGGCGACCTCACTGAAGCTTTCTTT. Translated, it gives CASSLVGQGDLTEAFF.

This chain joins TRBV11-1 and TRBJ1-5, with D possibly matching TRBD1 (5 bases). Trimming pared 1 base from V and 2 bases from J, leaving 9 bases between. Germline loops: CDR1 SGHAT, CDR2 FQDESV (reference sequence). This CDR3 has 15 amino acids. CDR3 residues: CASSLGRGGNQPQHF. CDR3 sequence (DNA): TGTGCCAGCAGCTTAGGTCGGGGGGGCAATCAGCCCCAGCATTTT.

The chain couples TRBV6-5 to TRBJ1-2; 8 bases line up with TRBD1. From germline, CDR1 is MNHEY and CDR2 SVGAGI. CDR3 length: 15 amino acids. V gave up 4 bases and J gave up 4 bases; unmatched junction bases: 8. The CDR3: CASSSSDRAAYGYTF. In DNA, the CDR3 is TGTGCCAGCAGTTCCTCGGACAGGGCGGCCTATGGCTACACCTTC.

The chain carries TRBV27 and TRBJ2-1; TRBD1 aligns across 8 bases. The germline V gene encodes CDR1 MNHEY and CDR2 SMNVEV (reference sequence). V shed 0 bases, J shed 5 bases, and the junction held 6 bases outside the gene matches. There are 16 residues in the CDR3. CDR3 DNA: TGTGCCAGCAGTTTATCGCGGACAGGGCTAAACAATGAGCAGTTCTTC. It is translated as CASSLSRTGLNNEQFF.

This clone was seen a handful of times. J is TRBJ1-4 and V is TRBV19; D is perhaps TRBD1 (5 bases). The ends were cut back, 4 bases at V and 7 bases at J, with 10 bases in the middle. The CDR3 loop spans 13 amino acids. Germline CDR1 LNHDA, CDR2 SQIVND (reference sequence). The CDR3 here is CASSRQGFEKLFF. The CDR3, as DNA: TGTGCCAGTAGTAGGCAGGGCTTTGAAAAACTGTTTTTT.

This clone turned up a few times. CDR3 protein: CASSYGPDRGQTQYF. CDR3 DNA sequence: TGTGCCAGCAGCTACGGCCCCGACAGGGGCCAAACGCAGTATTTT. The chain couples TRBV7-3 to TRBJ2-3, with TRBD1 identical over 8 bases. The V gene end was trimmed by 4 bases and the J gene end by 9 bases; junction bases not matched to a gene: 12. Germline V gene sequence: CDR1 SGHTA, CDR2 FQGTGA. The CDR3 totals 15 residues.

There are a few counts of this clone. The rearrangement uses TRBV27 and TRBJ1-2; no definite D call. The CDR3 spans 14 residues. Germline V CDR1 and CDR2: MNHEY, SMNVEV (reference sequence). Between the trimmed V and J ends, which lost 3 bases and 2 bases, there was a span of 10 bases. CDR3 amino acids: CASSFTGWNYGYTF. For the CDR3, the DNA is TGTGCCAGCAGTTTTACGGGGTGGAACTATGGCTACACCTTC.

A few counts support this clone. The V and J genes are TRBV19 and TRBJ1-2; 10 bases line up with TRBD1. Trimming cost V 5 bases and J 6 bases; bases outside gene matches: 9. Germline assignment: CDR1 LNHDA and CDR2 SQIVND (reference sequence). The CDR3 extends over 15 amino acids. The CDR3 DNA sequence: TGTGCCAGTAGTCCTCGGACAGGGGGTTACAATGGCTACACCTTC. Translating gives CASSPRTGGYNGYTF.

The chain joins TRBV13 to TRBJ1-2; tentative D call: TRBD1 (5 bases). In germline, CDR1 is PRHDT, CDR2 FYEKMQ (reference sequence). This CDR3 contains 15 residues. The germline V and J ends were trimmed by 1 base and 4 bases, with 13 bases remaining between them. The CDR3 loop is CASSLDRGGSYGYTF. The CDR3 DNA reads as TGTGCCAGCAGCTTAGATCGGGGGGGGTCCTATGGCTACACCTTC.

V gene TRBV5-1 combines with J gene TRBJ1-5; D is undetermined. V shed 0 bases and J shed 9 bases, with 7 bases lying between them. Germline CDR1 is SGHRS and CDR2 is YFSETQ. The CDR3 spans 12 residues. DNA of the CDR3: TGCGCCAGCAGCTTGGCAGGTGGGCCCCAGCATTTT. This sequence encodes CASSLAGGPQHF.

The CDR3 region has the DNA TGTGCCAGATCTGCGACTTCCGACTCACCCCTCCACTTT. This encodes CARSATSDSPLHF. The chain employs TRBV2 and TRBJ1-6, with D unresolved. This CDR3 is 13 amino acids long. Trimming removed 9 bases at V and 10 bases at J, with 16 bases between. From germline, CDR1 is SNHLY and CDR2 FYNNEI.

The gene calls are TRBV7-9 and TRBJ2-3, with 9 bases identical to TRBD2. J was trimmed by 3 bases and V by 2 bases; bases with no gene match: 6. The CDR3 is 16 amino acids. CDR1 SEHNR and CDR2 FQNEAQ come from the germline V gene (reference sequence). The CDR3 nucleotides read TGTGCCAGCAGCTTACGCGGGGGGGCGAGAACAGATACGCAGTATTTT. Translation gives CASSLRGGARTDTQYF.

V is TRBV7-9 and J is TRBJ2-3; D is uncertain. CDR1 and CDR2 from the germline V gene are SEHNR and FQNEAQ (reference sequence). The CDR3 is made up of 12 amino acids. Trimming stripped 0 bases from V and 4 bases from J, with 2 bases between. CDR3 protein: CASSLASDTQYF. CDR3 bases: TGTGCCAGCAGCTTAGCCTCAGATACGCAGTATTTT.

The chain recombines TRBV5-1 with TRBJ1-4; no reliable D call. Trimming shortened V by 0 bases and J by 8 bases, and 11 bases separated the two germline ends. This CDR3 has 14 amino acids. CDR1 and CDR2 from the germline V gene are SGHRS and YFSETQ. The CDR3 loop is CASSLGQVEEKLFF. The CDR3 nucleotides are TGCGCCAGCAGCTTGGGGCAGGTTGAGGAAAAACTGTTTTTT.